This T cell receptor (beta chain) was retrieved from a study of vaccination effects on CD4 cells after COVID-19. Study in general: After vaccination, a few convalescent patients were sampled at early and late time points. Samples gathered post-vaccine arrived a median of 72 days past the second dose.

Findings of the study overall: The study found marked clonal contraction of infection- and vaccine-induced clones late after vaccination. No early post-infection timepoints were available in the study, which also included few convalescent patients.

Some clones are missing from TCRdb's copy, which holds only in-frame ones; the method was immunoSEQ multiplex PCR. Among 30,000 to 35,000 clones listed, around 74% were seen once. The V gene's germline CDR1 is SGHVS and CDR2 FQNEAQ. Trimming removed 5 bases from V and 6 bases from J, with 10 bases in between. CDR3 length: 13 amino acids. In the case of this clone: Its antigen is unidentified.

The authors isolated CD4+ T cells after less than eleven days of culture. It was between March and December 2020 that the person had a SARS-CoV-2 infection confirmed by PCR. Everyone in the study got two shots of either the BNT162b2 or mRNA-1273 vaccine. The sample here was CD4+ T cells from PBMCs cultured without peptide, taken after COVID-19 vaccination. The clonotype was recovered from a human donor who had a prior SARS-CoV-2 infection. The chain links TRBV7-8 to TRBJ2-2, with D perhaps matching TRBD1 (5 bases). In DNA, the CDR3 is TGTGCCAGCAGCACCCGACAGCCCGGGGAGCTGTTTTTT. Its protein is CASSTRQPGELFF.